The clone carrying this TCR beta chain was recorded once. The record originates from a study of T cell responses to AZD1222 COVID-19 vaccine. This CDR3 contains 18 residues. The V gene lost 2 bases and the J gene lost 4 bases, with 20 bases spanning the gap. Germline V CDR1 and CDR2: SGHAT, FQNNGV. Clones were sequenced by immunoSEQ multiplex PCR, and TCRdb holds only the in-frame ones, with some missing. The sample shows about 150,000 clones, 92% of them seen only once. This chain links TRBV11-2 with TRBJ2-2; D is possibly TRBD1 (6 bases). The sequence derives from an adult in good health. The source was peripheral blood, collected on day 0 of AZD1222 vaccination. CDR3 sequence: CASSLRASGVKGTGELFF. CDR3 in DNA: TGTGCCAGCAGCTTAAGGGCCTCAGGGGTGAAAGGCACCGGGGAGCTGTTTTTT.